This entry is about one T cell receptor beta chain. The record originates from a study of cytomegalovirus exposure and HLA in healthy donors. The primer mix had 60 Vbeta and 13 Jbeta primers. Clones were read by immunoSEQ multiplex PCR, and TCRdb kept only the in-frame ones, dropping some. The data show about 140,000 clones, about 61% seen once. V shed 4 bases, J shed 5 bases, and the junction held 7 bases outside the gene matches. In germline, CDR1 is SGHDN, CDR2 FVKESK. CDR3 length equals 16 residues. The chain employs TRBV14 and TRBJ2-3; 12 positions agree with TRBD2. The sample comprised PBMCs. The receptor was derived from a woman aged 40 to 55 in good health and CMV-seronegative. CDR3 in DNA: TGTGCCAGCAGCCTGCTAGCGGGGGGGCTACTAGATACGCAGTATTTT. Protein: CASSLLAGGLLDTQYF. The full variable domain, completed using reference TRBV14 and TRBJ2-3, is EAGVTQFPSHSVIEKGQTVTLRCDPISGHDNLYWYRRVMGKEIKFLLHFVKESKQDESGMPNNRFLAERTGGTYSTLKVQPAELEDSGVYFCASSLLAGGLLDTQYFGPGTRLTVL.